A single sample gave rise to the 10 T cell receptor beta chains below, sequenced in a study of blood T cell repertoires in COVID-19. Only in-frame clones appear in the TCRdb table, and some are missing; sequencing was by immunoSEQ multiplex PCR. The data contain around 300,000 clones, 75% to 90% of them singletons. The specimen was peripheral blood. These receptor sequences come from a woman in her twenties or thirties with active or convalescent COVID-19.

V is TRBV7-9 and J is TRBJ1-2; D uncertain. Germline V gene lookup returns CDR1 SEHNR and CDR2 FQNEAQ (reference sequence). The CDR3 contains 12 residues. Trimming shortened V by 1 base and J by 8 bases, and 8 bases separated the two germline ends. The CDR3 loop reads CASSLDTAGYTF. CDR3 nucleotides: TGTGCCAGCAGCTTAGATACAGCCGGCTACACCTTC.

The chain employs TRBV7-2 and TRBJ1-5, with D possibly TRBD1 on 6 matching bases. This CDR3 is 14 amino acids long. V was cut by 5 bases and J by 6 bases, with 14 bases left in between. Germline V lookup: CDR1 SGHTA, CDR2 FQGNSA. The CDR3 sequence is CASSPHRAAQPQHF. DNA of the CDR3: TGTGCCAGCAGCCCTCACAGGGCAGCTCAGCCCCAGCATTTT.

This chain links TRBV30 with TRBJ2-7; 8 nucleotides match TRBD1. Germline V gives CDR1 GTSNPN, CDR2 SVGIG (reference sequence). V gave up 0 bases and J gave up 3 bases; unmatched junction bases: 4. This CDR3 spans 14 amino acids. CDR3 bases: TGTGCCTGGAGTGTACCCGGACAGGGCTACGAGCAGTACTTC. As protein: CAWSVPGQGYEQYF.

The rearrangement joins TRBV5-6 to TRBJ2-5; 9 positions agree with TRBD1. The CDR3 sequence is 14 residues long. Looked up from germline, CDR1 is SGHDT and CDR2 is YYEEEE. V lost 3 bases, J lost 5 bases, and 5 bases stayed unmatched. CDR3 coding DNA: TGTGCCAGCAGCTCACAGGGGGCATGGGAGACCCAGTACTTC. Protein: CASSSQGAWETQYF. The whole variable domain, filled in from reference TRBV5-6 and TRBJ2-5, reads DAGVTQSPTHLIKTRGQQVTLRCSPKSGHDTVSWYQQALGQGPQFIFQYYEEEERQRGNFPDRFSGHQFPNYSSELNVNALLLGDSALYLCASSSQGAWETQYFGPGTRLLVL.

V and J are TRBV28 and TRBJ1-1; tentatively, D is TRBD1 (6 bases). The V gene lost 4 bases and the J gene lost 0 bases, with 18 bases spanning the gap. CDR3 length: 17 amino acids. Germline CDR1 and CDR2: MDHEN and SYDVKM. CDR3: CASSSSGTRILNTEAFF. CDR3 bases: TGTGCCAGCAGTTCCTCCGGGACACGCATTTTGAACACTGAAGCTTTCTTT.

The rearrangement uses TRBV7-8 and TRBJ2-2; 7 nucleotides line up with TRBD2. Germline V gene data show CDR1 as SGHVS and CDR2 as FQNEAQ. The CDR3 runs to 18 residues. Unmatched junction bases numbered 8, after V lost 1 base and J lost 0 bases. For the CDR3, the DNA is TGTGCCAGCAGCTTAGAAGCGGGGCGACTCCCGAACACCGGGGAGCTGTTTTTT. Translating gives CASSLEAGRLPNTGELFF.

The chain combines TRBV5-1 with TRBJ2-5; TRBD1 is a possible D gene (6 bases). The CDR3 consists of 17 residues. Germline V gene sequence: CDR1 SGHRS, CDR2 YFSETQ. Trimming removed 0 bases from V and 0 bases from J, with 15 bases in between. CDR3 DNA: TGCGCCAGCAGCTTGGAACCCAGGGGCCCATACCAAGAGACCCAGTACTTC. This gives the protein CASSLEPRGPYQETQYF.

The genes are TRBV5-1 and TRBJ2-5; 8 bases are shared with TRBD1. The J segment lost 3 bases and the V segment lost 1 base, leaving 5 bases of the junction unmatched. Per the germline V gene, CDR1 is SGHRS and CDR2 is YFSETQ. This CDR3 contains 15 residues. The CDR3 coding sequence is TGCGCCAGCAGCTTGACCGGGACAGGTGAAGAGACCCAGTACTTC. This encodes CASSLTGTGEETQYF.

The chain combines TRBV9 with TRBJ2-1; D is uncertain. The CDR3 is made up of 15 amino acids. Germline lookup yields CDR1 SGDLS and CDR2 YYNGEE. V shed 0 bases and J shed 0 bases, with 7 bases lying between them. In DNA, the CDR3 is TGTGCCAGCAGCGTAGAGCCGAACTCCTACAATGAGCAGTTCTTC. It encodes CASSVEPNSYNEQFF.

The chain uses TRBV6-5 and TRBJ1-3, with D uncertain. CDR3 size: 12 residues. The germline V gene encodes CDR1 MNHEY and CDR2 SVGAGI. Trimming took off 6 bases at V and 4 bases at J, with 7 bases between the two ends. The CDR3 DNA is TGTGCCAGCAGACGCCAGGGAAACACCATATATTTT. Encoded protein: CASRRQGNTIYF.